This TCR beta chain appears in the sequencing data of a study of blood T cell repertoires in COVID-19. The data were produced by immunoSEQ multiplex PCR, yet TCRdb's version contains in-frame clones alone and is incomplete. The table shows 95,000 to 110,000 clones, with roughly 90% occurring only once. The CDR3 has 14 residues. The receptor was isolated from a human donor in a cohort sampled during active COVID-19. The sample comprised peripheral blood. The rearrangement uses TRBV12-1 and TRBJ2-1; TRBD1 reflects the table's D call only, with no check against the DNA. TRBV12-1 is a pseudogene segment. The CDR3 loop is CASSSGHPYNEQFF. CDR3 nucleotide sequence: TGTGCCAGCAGCTCGGGACACCCATACAATGAGCAGTTCTTC.